This T cell receptor (beta chain) was sequenced in a study of CD8+ T cells in alopecia areata. Overall study: Among treated patients, severity was scored by affected scalp area percentage. General observations from the study: Mice gave a clearer picture of TCR sharing than patients did, possibly for HLA-related reasons.

Stated treatment: oral pan-JAK inhibitor, 5-10 mg twice daily. This clone was detected only once. Its antigen is still unknown. The sequencing template was cDNA reverse transcribed from extracted RNA. This table comes from immunoSEQ multiplex PCR, and its TCRdb copy is limited to in-frame clones, with some not included. The sample lists about 210,000 clones, around two fifths seen once, with around 2.8% in the top ten. Here the sequenced sample was CD4+ T cells sorted from blood, taken between weeks 36 and 40, from a patient treated with tofacitinib. The sequence came from a human donor with alopecia areata.

The chain's CDR3 is CASSQETPDTQYF. For the CDR3, the DNA is TGTGCCAGCAGCCAGGAGACACCAGATACGCAGTATTTT. The rearrangement links TRBV4-2 to TRBJ2-3, with no clear D. Germline V gives CDR1 LGHNA, CDR2 YNFKEQ. The CDR3 covers 13 residues. Trimming cost V 3 bases and J 4 bases, with 8 bases left between them.